The next 25 T cell receptor beta chains were all read from a single sample in a study of CD8 T cells in ankylosing spondylitis. TCRdb itself ran the 5' RACE reads through MiXCR, one entry per CDR3 protein. This table holds some 200,000 distinct CDR3 sequences, about 13% found once. Sequencing was carried out using blood, either unsorted or a sorted T cell fraction (not recorded which). These receptors came from a male donor with ankylosing spondylitis or in good health (not recorded which).

This chain links TRBV20-1 with TRBJ2-7; D is ambiguous. Per the germline V gene, CDR1 is DFQATT and CDR2 is SNEGSKA (reference sequence). Trimming took off 3 bases at V and 1 base at J, with 13 bases between the two ends. The CDR3 sequence is 14 residues long. CDR3 nucleotides: TGCAGTGCTAGGGTGAAAGGAGTATCCTACGAGCAGTACTTC. Translation gives CSARVKGVSYEQYF.

This clonotype was seen only a few times. The V call is TRBV19, the J call TRBJ2-7, with TRBD2 matching 7 bases. Unmatched junction bases numbered 8, after V lost 4 bases and J lost 2 bases. Germline-derived CDR1 and CDR2 are LNHDA and SQIVND (reference sequence). CDR3 length: 15 residues. Here the CDR3 reads CASSTYAAGAYEQYF. As DNA, the CDR3 is TGTGCCAGTAGTACCTACGCGGCGGGGGCCTACGAGCAGTACTTC.

The table lists this clonotype with a few counts. V usage is TRBV7-9 and J usage is TRBJ1-2; D is unresolved. The CDR3 extends over 12 amino acids. V dropped 1 base and J dropped 13 bases, with 13 bases sitting between them. The germline V gene encodes CDR1 SEHNR and CDR2 FQNEAQ (reference sequence). CDR3 in DNA: TGTGCCAGCAGCTTAGGGGCCCTAGAGGGCACCTTC. Its protein product is CASSLGALEGTF. Full variable domain (rest looked up from reference TRBV7-9 and TRBJ1-2): DTGVSQNPRHKITKRGQNVTFRCDPISEHNRLYWYRQTLGQGPEFLTYFQNEAQLEKSRLLSDRFSAERPKGSFSTLEIQRTEQGDSAMYLCASSLGALEGTFGSGTRLTVV.

The rearrangement uses TRBV12-3 or TRBV12-4 and TRBJ2-3; 7 bases are shared with TRBD1. With V trimmed by 5 bases and J by 1 base, 9 bases remained unmatched. The CDR3 sequence is 16 residues long. This CDR3 reads CASSPSDRKGTDTQYF. CDR3 DNA sequence: TGTGCCAGCAGTCCCTCGGACAGGAAGGGCACAGATACGCAGTATTTT.

This clonotype was seen at least ten times. This chain links TRBV7-6 with TRBJ2-7; 7 nucleotides line up with TRBD2. Germline V lookup: CDR1 SGHVS, CDR2 FNYEAQ. The V and J ends lost 5 bases and 2 bases, in that order; junction bases with no gene match: 9. This CDR3 is 15 amino acids long. The CDR3 DNA follows: TGTGCCAGCAGCCCTCCGGGACTAAACCCCTACGAGCAGTACTTC. Amino acids: CASSPPGLNPYEQYF.

This clonotype was detected ten times or more. This chain uses TRBV5-6 with TRBJ2-1; TRBD1 aligns across 10 bases. Unmatched junction bases numbered 12, after V lost 0 bases and J lost 6 bases. CDR1 is SGHDT, CDR2 YYEEEE, per germline. CDR3 length: 18 residues. The CDR3 DNA is TGTGCCAGCAGCTTGGCCAACGGGGACAGGGGAAAGGGCAATGAGCAGTTCTTC. The encoded protein is CASSLANGDRGKGNEQFF.

This chain uses TRBV12-3 or TRBV12-4 with TRBJ1-5; TRBD1 aligns across 7 bases. J gave up 6 bases and V 10 bases, and 9 bases lay outside the gene matches. The CDR3 is made up of 13 amino acids. CDR3 sequence reads: CATGGQAGQPQHF. The DNA of the CDR3 is TGTGCCACGGGCGGACAGGCCGGTCAGCCCCAGCATTTT.

This chain uses TRBV3-1 with TRBJ1-4; D unresolved. Germline CDR1 LGHDT, CDR2 YNNKEL (reference sequence). This CDR3 comprises 15 residues. V dropped 1 base and J dropped 6 bases, with 12 bases sitting between them. The CDR3 DNA sequence: TGTGCCAGCAGCCAAGGGGTGGAGGTGGATGAAAAACTGTTTTTT. Translated: CASSQGVEVDEKLFF.

This clonotype came up a few times. The chain uses TRBV4-1 and TRBJ2-2; D is ambiguous. The CDR3 consists of 14 residues. The V gene lost 2 bases and the J gene lost 1 base, with 5 bases spanning the gap. CDR1 is MGHRA and CDR2 is YSYEKL in the germline V gene. CDR3 amino acids: CASSQFKNTGELFF. In DNA, the CDR3 is TGCGCCAGCAGCCAATTTAAGAACACCGGGGAGCTGTTTTTT.

The table lists this clonotype with a few counts. The CDR3: CASSRWARDQPQHF. CDR3 bases: TGTGCCAGCAGTCGTTGGGCCCGCGATCAGCCCCAGCATTTT. V and J are TRBV12-3 or TRBV12-4 and TRBJ1-5; D gene uncertain. This CDR3 comprises 14 residues. V lost 5 bases and J lost 5, with 13 bases in between.

This clonotype was observed many times. This chain uses TRBV7-9 with TRBJ2-3; unclear D gene. The CDR3 contains 14 residues. The germline V and J ends were trimmed by 0 bases and 0 bases, with 4 bases remaining between them. In germline, CDR1 is SEHNR, CDR2 FQNEAQ (reference sequence). The CDR3 nucleotides are TGTGCCAGCAGCTTAGCGCATAGCACAGATACGCAGTATTTT. Encoded protein: CASSLAHSTDTQYF.

V gene TRBV7-9 combines with J gene TRBJ2-1; D call uncertain. Germline V lookup: CDR1 SEHNR, CDR2 FQNEAQ (reference sequence). V was cut by 5 bases and J by 9 bases, with 11 bases left in between. This CDR3 comprises 12 residues. The CDR3 is CASSRGSSEQFF. CDR3 nucleotides: TGTGCCAGCAGCAGAGGCAGTAGTGAGCAGTTCTTC.

The CDR3: CASSETGTGAYEQYF. In DNA, the CDR3 is TGTGCCAGCAGTGAAACCGGGACAGGAGCTTACGAGCAGTACTTC. The rearrangement joins TRBV6-1 to TRBJ2-7; 8 positions match TRBD1. This CDR3 spans 15 amino acids. Looked up from germline, CDR1 is MNHNS and CDR2 is SASEGT. Losses at the gene ends were 2 bases for V and 4 bases for J; bases not matched to a gene: 7.

This clonotype was counted ten times or more. The gene calls are TRBV7-8 and TRBJ2-3; D possibly uses TRBD1 or TRBD2 (6 bases each). CDR3 length: 15 amino acids. Trimming removed 6 bases at V and 0 bases at J, with 13 bases between. Germline V gives CDR1 SGHVS, CDR2 FQNEAQ. The CDR3: CASRGGFTSTDTQYF. The CDR3 nucleotides are TGTGCCAGCAGAGGGGGGTTTACTAGCACAGATACGCAGTATTTT. Based on the CDR3 plus reference TRBV7-8 and TRBJ2-3, the full variable domain is GAGVSQSPRYKVAKRGQDVALRCDPISGHVSLFWYQQALGQGPEFLTYFQNEAQLDKSGLPSDRFFAERPEGSVSTLKIQRTQQEDSAVYLCASRGGFTSTDTQYFGPGTRLTVL.

This clonotype was detected many times. J is TRBJ2-2 and V is TRBV29-1, with TRBD1 matching 9 bases. Trimming cost V 5 bases and J 2 bases; bases outside gene matches: 12. This CDR3 has 17 amino acids. In germline, CDR1 is SQVTM, CDR2 ANQGSEA. This CDR3 is CSVLRDRDAYNTGELFF. The CDR3 nucleotides read TGCAGCGTTCTCCGGGACAGGGATGCTTATAACACCGGGGAGCTGTTTTTT.

The chain couples TRBV12-3 or TRBV12-4 to TRBJ1-2; TRBD1 is a possible D gene (6 bases). The CDR3 covers 15 residues. Trimming removed 10 bases from V and 6 bases from J, with 24 bases in between. In nucleotides, the CDR3 is TGTGCCATCGACCAGGGGACAACCCTTTCGCATGGCTACACCTTC. Translating it yields CAIDQGTTLSHGYTF.

This clonotype was seen ten or more times. The chain joins TRBV7-9 to TRBJ2-2, with a weak D call TRBD2 (7 bases). Germline CDR1 is SEHNR and CDR2 is FQNEAQ (reference sequence). The CDR3 is 15 amino acids. V lost 4 bases and J 7 bases, leaving 16 bases between the germline ends. The CDR3 DNA reads TGTGCCAGCAGCTCCCCCGGGGGGCGGATCGGGGAGCTGTTTTTT. It specifies CASSSPGGRIGELFF.

This clonotype was seen only a few times. The chain employs TRBV24-1 and TRBJ2-2; D might be TRBD1 (7 bases). The germline V gene has CDR1 KGHDR and CDR2 SFDVKD. Trimming took off 4 bases at V and 1 base at J, with 12 bases between the two ends. This CDR3 is 16 amino acids long. The CDR3 region is CATSDSRGVNTGELFF. In DNA, the CDR3 is TGTGCCACCAGTGACTCCAGGGGGGTGAACACCGGGGAGCTGTTTTTT.

The CDR3 DNA reads TGTGCCAGCAGCGATACAGGGAACGAGCAGTACTTC. This sequence encodes CASSDTGNEQYF. V and J are TRBV7-6 and TRBJ2-7, with D possibly TRBD1 on 6 matching bases. The germline V and J ends were trimmed by 5 bases and 5 bases, with 10 bases remaining between them. CDR1 and CDR2 from the germline V gene are SGHVS and FNYEAQ. CDR3 length: 12 residues.

The rearrangement joins TRBV11-1 to TRBJ2-7, with a weak D call TRBD2 (5 bases). Germline-derived CDR1 and CDR2 are SGHAT and FQDESV (reference sequence). CDR3 size: 14 residues. V was cut by 4 bases and J by 2 bases, with 12 bases left in between. The CDR3 reads CASSSGFSTYEQYF. The CDR3 coding sequence is TGTGCCAGCAGCTCGGGATTCTCTACCTACGAGCAGTACTTC.

V is TRBV9 and J is TRBJ1-2; D gene ambiguous. From germline, CDR1 is SGDLS and CDR2 YYNGEE. Trimming shortened V by 3 bases and J by 4 bases, and 13 bases separated the two germline ends. This CDR3 contains 14 residues. The CDR3 spells CASSESALSYGYTF. In nucleotides, the CDR3 is TGTGCCAGCAGCGAATCAGCTCTGAGCTATGGCTACACCTTC.

This sequence joins TRBV3-1 and TRBJ2-3, with 8 bases aligning to TRBD2. V shed 2 bases, J shed 5 bases, and the junction held 15 bases outside the gene matches. This CDR3 has 18 amino acids. From germline, CDR1 is LGHDT and CDR2 YNNKEL (reference sequence). CDR3 protein: CASSQSQPSGGQIDTQYF. The CDR3 DNA sequence: TGTGCCAGCAGCCAATCCCAGCCGAGCGGGGGCCAGATAGATACGCAGTATTTT.

This clonotype was detected a few times. The chain joins TRBV14 to TRBJ2-2; no clear D. The CDR3 extends over 18 amino acids. Germline V gene sequence: CDR1 SGHDN, CDR2 FVKESK. V was clipped by 1 base and J by 2 bases, with 17 bases between them. The CDR3 protein is CASSQADPVITNTGELFF. DNA of the CDR3: TGTGCCAGCAGCCAAGCGGATCCGGTGATCACTAACACCGGGGAGCTGTTTTTT.

This clonotype was observed at least ten times. The chain recombines TRBV3-1 with TRBJ2-1; TRBD2 matches at 9 bases. Per germline, CDR1 LGHDT and CDR2 YNNKEL (reference sequence). Germline trimming cut 0 bases from V and 7 bases from J; bases unmatched to any gene: 13. This CDR3 spans 18 amino acids. CDR3 nucleotide sequence: TGTGCCAGCAGCCAAGATCGGTCCTCAGCGGGAGGAAATAATGAGCAGTTCTTC. Protein product: CASSQDRSSAGGNNEQFF.

This clonotype was found a few times. V gene TRBV12-3 or TRBV12-4 combines with J gene TRBJ2-7; possibly TRBD1 for D (5 bases). V shed 1 base and J shed 9 bases, with 19 bases lying between them. This CDR3 is built from 15 residues. The CDR3 loop reads CASSLVLGWGLGQYF. The CDR3, as DNA: TGTGCCAGCAGTTTAGTTCTCGGATGGGGCTTGGGGCAGTACTTC.